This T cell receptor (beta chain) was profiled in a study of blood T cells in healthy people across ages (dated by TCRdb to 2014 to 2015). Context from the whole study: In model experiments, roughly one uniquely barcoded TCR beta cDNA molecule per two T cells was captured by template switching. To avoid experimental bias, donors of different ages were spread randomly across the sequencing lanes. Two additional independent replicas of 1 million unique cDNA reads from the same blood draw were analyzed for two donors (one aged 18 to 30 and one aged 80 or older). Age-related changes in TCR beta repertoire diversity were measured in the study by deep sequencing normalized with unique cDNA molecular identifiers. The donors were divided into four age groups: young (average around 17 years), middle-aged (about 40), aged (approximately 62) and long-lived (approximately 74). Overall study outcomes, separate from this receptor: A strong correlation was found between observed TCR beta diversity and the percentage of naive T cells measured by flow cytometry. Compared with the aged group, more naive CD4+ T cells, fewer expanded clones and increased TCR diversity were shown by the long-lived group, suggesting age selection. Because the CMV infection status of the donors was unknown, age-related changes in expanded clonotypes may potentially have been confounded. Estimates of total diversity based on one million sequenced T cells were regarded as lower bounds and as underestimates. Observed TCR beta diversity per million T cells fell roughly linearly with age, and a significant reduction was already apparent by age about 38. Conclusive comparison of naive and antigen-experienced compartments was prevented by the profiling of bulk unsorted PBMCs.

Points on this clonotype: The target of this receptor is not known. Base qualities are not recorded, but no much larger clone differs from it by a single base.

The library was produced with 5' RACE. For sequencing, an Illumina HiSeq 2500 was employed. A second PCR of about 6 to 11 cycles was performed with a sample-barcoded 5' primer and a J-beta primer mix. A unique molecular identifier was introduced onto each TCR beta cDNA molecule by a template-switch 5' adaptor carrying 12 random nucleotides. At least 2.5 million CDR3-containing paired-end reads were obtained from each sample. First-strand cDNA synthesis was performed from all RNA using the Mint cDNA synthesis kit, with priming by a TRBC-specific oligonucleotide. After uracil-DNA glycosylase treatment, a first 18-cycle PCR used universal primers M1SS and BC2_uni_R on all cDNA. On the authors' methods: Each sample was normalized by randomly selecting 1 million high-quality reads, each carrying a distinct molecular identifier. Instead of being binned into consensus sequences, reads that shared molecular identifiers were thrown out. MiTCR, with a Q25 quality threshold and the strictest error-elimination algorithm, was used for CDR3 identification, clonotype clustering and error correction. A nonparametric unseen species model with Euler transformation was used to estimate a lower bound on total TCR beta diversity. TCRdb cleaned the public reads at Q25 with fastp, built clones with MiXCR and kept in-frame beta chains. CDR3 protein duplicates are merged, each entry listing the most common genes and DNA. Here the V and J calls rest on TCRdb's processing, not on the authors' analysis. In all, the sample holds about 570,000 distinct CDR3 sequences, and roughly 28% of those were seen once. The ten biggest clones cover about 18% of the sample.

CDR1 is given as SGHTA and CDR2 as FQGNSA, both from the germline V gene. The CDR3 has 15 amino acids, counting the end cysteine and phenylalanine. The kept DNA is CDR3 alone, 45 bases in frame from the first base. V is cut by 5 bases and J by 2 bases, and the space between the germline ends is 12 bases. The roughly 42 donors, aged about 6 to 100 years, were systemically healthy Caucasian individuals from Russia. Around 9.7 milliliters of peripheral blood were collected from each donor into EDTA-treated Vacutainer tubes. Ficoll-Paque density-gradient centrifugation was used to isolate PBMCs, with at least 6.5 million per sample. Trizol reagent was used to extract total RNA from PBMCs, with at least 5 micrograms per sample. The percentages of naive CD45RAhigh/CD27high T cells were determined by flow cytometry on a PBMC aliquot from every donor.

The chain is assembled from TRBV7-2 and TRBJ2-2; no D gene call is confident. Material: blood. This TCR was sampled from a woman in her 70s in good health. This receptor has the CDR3 CASSPLLGNTGELFF. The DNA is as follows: TGTGCCAGCAGCCCCCTGTTGGGAAACACCGGGGAGCTGTTTTTT.